The 18 T cell receptor beta chains listed next were all sequenced from one sample in a study of post-analysis software for immune sequencing data. Points from the study as a whole: Comparison of patients with controls showed 4 to 6 TRBV segments more frequent in patients, TRBV5-6, TRBV5-1 and TRBV20-1 among them.

Unique molecular identifiers featured in each of the TCR beta cDNA libraries. MiXCR, applied by TCRdb to the PCR reads, yields one record per CDR3 protein. Here the sample spans approximately 440,000 distinct CDR3 sequences, around 40% being singletons. Which antigens these TCRs recognize remains unknown. Sequencing used blood. The source of these receptors is a girl aged 5 to 17 with multiple sclerosis.

The V call is TRBV20-1, the J call TRBJ2-7; tentatively, D is TRBD2 (5 bases). The CDR3 is 13 amino acids. Germline-derived CDR1 and CDR2 are DFQATT and SNEGSKA (reference sequence). The V gene lost 6 bases and the J gene lost 3 bases, with 15 bases spanning the gap. The CDR3: CSAPGVSNYEQYF. The CDR3 DNA reads as TGCAGTGCCCCCGGGGTCTCCAACTACGAGCAGTACTTC.

This clonotype came up many times. The gene calls are TRBV29-1 and TRBJ2-7; the D gene could be TRBD1 or TRBD2 (5 bases each). Trimming took 3 bases from V and 6 from J, leaving 9 bases between them. Germline lookup yields CDR1 SQVTM and CDR2 ANQGSEA. The CDR3 totals 11 residues. This CDR3 is CSVERGAEQYF. CDR3 sequence (DNA): TGCAGCGTTGAGAGGGGAGCCGAGCAGTACTTC.

Concerning this clonotype: Because the CDR3 is missing its conserved closing phenylalanine or tryptophan, this is likely a read error. No DNA is shown, since the ends of the CDR3 on it are uncertain; the CDR3 is the one TCRdb lists. The rearrangement uses TRBV7-2 and TRBJ2-1; the tabulated D call, TRBD2, remains unverified against the DNA. The CDR3 spans 12 residues, counting both ends. Germline loops: CDR1 SGHTA, CDR2 FQGNSA. This CDR3 is CASSLDRSAEFV.

This clonotype occurred a few times. The chain recombines TRBV20-1 with TRBJ2-4, with 9 bases lining up with TRBD2. The CDR3 has 15 residues. V lost 1 base and J lost 9; bases outside the gene matches: 10. Germline lookup yields CDR1 DFQATT and CDR2 SNEGSKA (reference sequence). In nucleotides, the CDR3 is TGCAGTGCTAGAGGTTTGCGGGAGGGCCTGCGCATTCAGTACTTC. Translating it yields CSARGLREGLRIQYF.

This clonotype was seen once. V gene TRBV5-1 combines with J gene TRBJ2-1; D is possibly TRBD2 (5 bases). The germline V and J ends were trimmed by 2 bases and 0 bases, with 9 bases remaining between them. Germline V gives CDR1 SGHRS, CDR2 YFSETQ. This CDR3 is 15 amino acids long. CDR3 region: CASSFTRSSYNEQFF. CDR3 DNA sequence: TGCGCCAGCAGCTTTACTAGGAGCTCCTACAATGAGCAGTTCTTC.

This clonotype was seen a few times. V gene TRBV20-1 combines with J gene TRBJ2-1, with a possible D match to TRBD2 (5 bases). In germline, CDR1 is DFQATT, CDR2 SNEGSKA (reference sequence). V was shortened by 1 base and J by 6 bases, with 13 bases between the two germline ends. The length of the CDR3 is 14 residues. For the CDR3, the DNA is TGCAGTGCTAGAGTAGTTGGGAGCGGCAATGAGCAGTTCTTC. Translated, it gives CSARVVGSGNEQFF.

The chain recombines TRBV2 with TRBJ2-4; a possible D gene is TRBD1 (7 bases). The end of the DNA is better explained by TRBJ2-7, so the J call may be wrong. The CDR3 covers 14 residues. Germline V gene data show CDR1 as SNHLY and CDR2 as FYNNEI. The DNA of the CDR3 is TGTGCCAGCAGCGCCGACAGGGACTTCTACGAGCAGTACTTC. It translates to CASSADRDFYEQYF.

The J gene is TRBJ2-5, the V gene TRBV4-1; 10 bases agree with TRBD2. TRBJ2-7 explains the end of the DNA better; the J call may be wrong. This CDR3 is built from 15 residues. Germline V CDR1 and CDR2: MGHRA, YSYEKL. Here the CDR3 DNA reads TGCGCCAGCAGCCAAGGGACTAGCGGTCATTACGAGCAGTACTTC. Protein: CASSQGTSGHYEQYF.

This clonotype has more than one count but fewer than ten. The chain couples TRBV12-3 or TRBV12-4 to TRBJ2-3; 9 bases match TRBD1. V was clipped by 7 bases and J by 5 bases; unmatched bases: 10. This CDR3 contains 15 residues. CDR3 region: CASTQGQGFRDTQYF. The CDR3 nucleotides are TGTGCCAGCACTCAGGGACAGGGCTTTAGAGATACGCAGTATTTT.

This clonotype was observed many times. The V and J genes are TRBV12-3 or TRBV12-4 and TRBJ2-1; 10 bases agree with TRBD2. CDR3 length: 18 residues. J was trimmed by 0 bases and V by 7 bases; bases with no gene match: 12. CDR3 sequence reads: CASTMRSSGRASYNEQFF. CDR3 DNA sequence: TGTGCCAGCACCATGAGGTCGAGCGGGAGGGCCTCCTACAATGAGCAGTTCTTC.

Worth noting for this clonotype: A junction end diverges from the germline sequence, so it may reflect a read error. The chain is built from TRBV12-3 or TRBV12-4 and TRBJ2-3; D uncertain. The CDR3 spans 15 residues. The CDR3 DNA reads as TGTGCCAGCAGTTTCGGCGTTTCAGGCACAGATACGGAGTATTTT. Translating gives CASSFGVSGTDTEYF.

V is TRBV5-6 and J is TRBJ1-4; 7 bases match TRBD1. The length of the CDR3 is 15 residues. V was clipped by 3 bases and J by 5 bases; unmatched bases: 7. Germline V gene lookup returns CDR1 SGHDT and CDR2 YYEEEE. CDR3 bases: TGTGCCAGCAGCTCGGGGGACAGAGTCAATGAAAAACTGTTTTTT. Protein product: CASSSGDRVNEKLFF.

The V call is TRBV20-1, the J call TRBJ2-7; 8 bases are shared with TRBD1. This CDR3 spans 13 amino acids. CDR1 is DFQATT, CDR2 SNEGSKA, per germline (reference sequence). Unmatched junction bases numbered 6, after V lost 6 bases and J lost 2 bases. The CDR3 spells CSAADRAAYEQYF. CDR3 nucleotide sequence: TGCAGTGCCGCGGACAGGGCGGCCTACGAGCAGTACTTC.

This clonotype has only a few counts. The chain recombines TRBV27 with TRBJ1-2, with D hard to call. Trimming pared 2 bases from V and 5 bases from J, leaving 12 bases between. This CDR3 has 14 residues. In germline, CDR1 is MNHEY, CDR2 SMNVEV (reference sequence). In DNA form, the CDR3 reads TGTGCCAGCAGTTTAGGTAGCCCGGATTATGGCTACACCTTC. Amino acid sequence: CASSLGSPDYGYTF.

The chain links TRBV29-1 to TRBJ2-7; 13 nucleotides line up with TRBD2. CDR3 size: 15 residues. From germline, CDR1 is SQVTM and CDR2 ANQGSEA. V lost 3 bases and J lost 0; bases outside the gene matches: 2. The CDR3 nucleotides are TGCAGCGTTGACCGGACTAGCGGGAGCTCCTACGAGCAGTACTTC. Protein: CSVDRTSGSSYEQYF.

The table lists this clonotype with a few counts. The chain links TRBV5-1 to TRBJ2-1; 11 nucleotides match TRBD2. V lost 4 bases to trimming and J lost 0 bases; unmatched junction nucleotides: 3. Germline V lookup: CDR1 SGHRS, CDR2 YFSETQ. The CDR3 runs 16 residues. The CDR3 region is CASSETSGISYNEQFF. The DNA for the CDR3 is TGCGCCAGCAGCGAGACTAGCGGGATCTCCTACAATGAGCAGTTCTTC.

V usage is TRBV12-3 or TRBV12-4 and J usage is TRBJ2-1, with D unclear. The CDR3 totals 18 residues. V lost 0 bases and J 2 bases, leaving 17 bases between the germline ends. The CDR3 region has the DNA TGTGCCAGCAGTTTAGCCGGCCCCACAAGGTCGGCCTACAATGAGCAGTTCTTC. Translating it yields CASSLAGPTRSAYNEQFF.

For the CDR3, the DNA is TGTGCCACCAGCAGGGGGACAGGCCCTTACTCTGGGGCCAACGTCCTGACTTTC. This gives the protein CATSRGTGPYSGANVLTF. The rearrangement joins TRBV15 to TRBJ2-6; 8 bases align to TRBD1. V gave up 3 bases and J gave up 0 bases; unmatched junction bases: 7. Germline V gene data show CDR1 as LNHNV and CDR2 as YYDKDF (reference sequence). The CDR3 sequence is 18 residues long. The variable domain in full, completed from reference TRBV15 and TRBJ2-6, reads DAMVIQNPRYQVTQFGKPVTLSCSQTLNHNVMYWYQQKSSQAPKLLFHYYDKDFNNEADTPDNFQSRRPNTSFCFLDIRSPGLGDTAMYLCATSRGTGPYSGANVLTFGAGSRLTVL.